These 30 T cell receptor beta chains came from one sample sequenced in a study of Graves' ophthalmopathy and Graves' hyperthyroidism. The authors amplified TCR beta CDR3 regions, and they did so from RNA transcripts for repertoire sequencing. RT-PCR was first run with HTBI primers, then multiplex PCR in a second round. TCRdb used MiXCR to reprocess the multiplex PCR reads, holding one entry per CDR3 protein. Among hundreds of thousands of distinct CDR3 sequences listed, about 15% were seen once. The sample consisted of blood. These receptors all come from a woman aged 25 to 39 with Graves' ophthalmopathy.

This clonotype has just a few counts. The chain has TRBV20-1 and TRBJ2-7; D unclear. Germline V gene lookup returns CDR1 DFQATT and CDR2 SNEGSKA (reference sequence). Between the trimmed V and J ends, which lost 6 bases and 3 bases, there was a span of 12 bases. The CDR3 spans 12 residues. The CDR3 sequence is CSAKGPHYEQYF. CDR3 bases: TGCAGTGCAAAAGGACCCCACTACGAGCAGTACTTC.

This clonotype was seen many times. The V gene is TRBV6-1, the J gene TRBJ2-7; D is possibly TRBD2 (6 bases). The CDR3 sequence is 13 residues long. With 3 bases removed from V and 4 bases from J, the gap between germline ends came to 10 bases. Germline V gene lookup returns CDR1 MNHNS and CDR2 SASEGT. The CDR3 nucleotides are TGTGCCAGCAGTGAGGGGGGTTGGTACGAGCAGTACTTC. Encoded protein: CASSEGGWYEQYF.

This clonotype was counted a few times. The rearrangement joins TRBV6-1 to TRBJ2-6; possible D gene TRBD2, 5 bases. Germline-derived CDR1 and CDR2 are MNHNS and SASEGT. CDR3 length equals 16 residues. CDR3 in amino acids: CVCSEMRVSGANVLTF. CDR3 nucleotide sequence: TGTGTCTGCAGTGAAATGAGGGTGTCTGGGGCCAACGTCCTGACTTTC.

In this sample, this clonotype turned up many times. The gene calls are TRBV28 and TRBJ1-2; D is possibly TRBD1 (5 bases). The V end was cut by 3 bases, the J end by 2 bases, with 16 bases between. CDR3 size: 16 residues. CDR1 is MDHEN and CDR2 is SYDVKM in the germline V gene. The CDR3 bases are TGTGCCAGCAGTTTTGGTCGGGGGTCTTTAAACTATGGCTACACCTTC. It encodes CASSFGRGSLNYGYTF.

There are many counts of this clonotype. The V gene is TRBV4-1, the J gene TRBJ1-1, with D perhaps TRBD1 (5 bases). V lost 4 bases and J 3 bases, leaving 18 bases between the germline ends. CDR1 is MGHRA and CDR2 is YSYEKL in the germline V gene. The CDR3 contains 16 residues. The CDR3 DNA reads TGCGCCAGCAGCCTTGGGGACCGCCGACTGTACACTGAAGCTTTCTTT. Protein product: CASSLGDRRLYTEAFF.

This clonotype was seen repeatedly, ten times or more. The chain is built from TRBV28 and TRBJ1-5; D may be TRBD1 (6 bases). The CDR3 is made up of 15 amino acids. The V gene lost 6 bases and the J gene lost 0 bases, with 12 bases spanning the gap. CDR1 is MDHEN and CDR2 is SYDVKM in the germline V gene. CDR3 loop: CASRGGSDSNQPQHF. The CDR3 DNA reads TGTGCCAGCAGAGGGGGATCCGATAGCAATCAGCCCCAGCATTTT.

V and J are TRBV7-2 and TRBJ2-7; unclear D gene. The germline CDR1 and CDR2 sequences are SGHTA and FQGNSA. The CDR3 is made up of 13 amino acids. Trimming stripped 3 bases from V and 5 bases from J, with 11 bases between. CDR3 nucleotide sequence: TGTGCCAGCAGCTTGATGATCCGGGACGAGCAGTACTTC. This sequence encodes CASSLMIRDEQYF.

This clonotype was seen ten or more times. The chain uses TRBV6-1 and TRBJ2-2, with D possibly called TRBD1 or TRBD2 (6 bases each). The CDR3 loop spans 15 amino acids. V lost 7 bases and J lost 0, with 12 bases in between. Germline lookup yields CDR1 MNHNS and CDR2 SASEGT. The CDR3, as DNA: TGTGCCAGCATTGGGGGGCGGGCGAACACCGGGGAGCTGTTTTTT. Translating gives CASIGGRANTGELFF.

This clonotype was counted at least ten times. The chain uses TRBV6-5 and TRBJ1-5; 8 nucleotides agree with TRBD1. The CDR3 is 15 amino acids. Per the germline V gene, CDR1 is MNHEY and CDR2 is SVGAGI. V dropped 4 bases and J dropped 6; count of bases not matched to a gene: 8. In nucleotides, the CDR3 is TGTGCCAGCAGTTTAGACGGACAGGGAGGTCAGCCCCAGCATTTT. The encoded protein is CASSLDGQGGQPQHF.

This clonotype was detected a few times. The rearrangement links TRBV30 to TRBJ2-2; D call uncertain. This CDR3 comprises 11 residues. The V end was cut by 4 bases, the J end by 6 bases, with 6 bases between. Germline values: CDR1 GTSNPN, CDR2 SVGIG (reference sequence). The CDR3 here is CAWTRSGELFF. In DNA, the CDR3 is TGTGCCTGGACTCGATCCGGGGAGCTGTTTTTT.

The CDR3 reads CASSSHGQHGYTF. The DNA for the CDR3 is TGTGCCAGCAGTTCCCACGGACAGCATGGCTACACCTTC. J is TRBJ1-2 and V is TRBV28; D is perhaps TRBD1 (6 bases). The CDR3 is made up of 13 amino acids. CDR1 MDHEN and CDR2 SYDVKM come from the germline V gene. Trimming removed 4 bases at V and 6 bases at J, with 12 bases between.

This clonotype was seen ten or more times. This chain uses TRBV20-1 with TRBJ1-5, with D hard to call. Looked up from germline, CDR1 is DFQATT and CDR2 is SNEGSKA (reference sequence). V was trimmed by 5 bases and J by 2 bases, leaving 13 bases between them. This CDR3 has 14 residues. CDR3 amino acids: CSAQRGAGNQPQHF. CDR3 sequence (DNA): TGCAGTGCTCAGCGAGGCGCGGGCAATCAGCCCCAGCATTTT.

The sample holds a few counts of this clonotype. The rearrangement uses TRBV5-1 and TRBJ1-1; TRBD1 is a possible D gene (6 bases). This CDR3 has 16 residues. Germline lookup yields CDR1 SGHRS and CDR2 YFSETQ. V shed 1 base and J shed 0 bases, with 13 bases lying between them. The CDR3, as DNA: TGCGCCAGCAGCTTGTTTGTTGGGGGCATGAACACTGAAGCTTTCTTT. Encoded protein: CASSLFVGGMNTEAFF.

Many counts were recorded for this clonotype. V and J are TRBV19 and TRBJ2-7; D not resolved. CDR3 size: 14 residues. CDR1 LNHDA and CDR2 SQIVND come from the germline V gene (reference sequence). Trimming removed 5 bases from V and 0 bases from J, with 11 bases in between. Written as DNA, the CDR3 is TGTGCCAGTAGTCCCGGATACAACTCCTACGAGCAGTACTTC. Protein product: CASSPGYNSYEQYF.

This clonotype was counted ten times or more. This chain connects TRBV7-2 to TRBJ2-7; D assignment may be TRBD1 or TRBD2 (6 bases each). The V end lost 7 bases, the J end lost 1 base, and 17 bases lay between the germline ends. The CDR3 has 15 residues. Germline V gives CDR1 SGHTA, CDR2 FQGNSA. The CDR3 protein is CASNRGQLLSYEQYF. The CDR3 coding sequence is TGTGCCAGCAACCGGGGGCAGCTACTGTCCTACGAGCAGTACTTC.

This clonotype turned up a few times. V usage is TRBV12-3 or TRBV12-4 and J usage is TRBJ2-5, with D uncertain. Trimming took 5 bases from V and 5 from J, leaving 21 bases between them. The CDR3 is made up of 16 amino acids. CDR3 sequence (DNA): TGTGCCAGCAGTCCCCATCGGTCCCCCATGGGGGAGACCCAGTACTTC. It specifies CASSPHRSPMGETQYF.

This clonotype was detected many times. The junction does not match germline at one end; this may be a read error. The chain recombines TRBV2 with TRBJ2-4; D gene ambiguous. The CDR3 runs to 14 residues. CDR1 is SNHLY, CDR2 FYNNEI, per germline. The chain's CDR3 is CASSPTVGRNIKYF. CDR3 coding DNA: TGTGCCAGCAGTCCGACCGTGGGCCGGAACATTAAGTACTTC.

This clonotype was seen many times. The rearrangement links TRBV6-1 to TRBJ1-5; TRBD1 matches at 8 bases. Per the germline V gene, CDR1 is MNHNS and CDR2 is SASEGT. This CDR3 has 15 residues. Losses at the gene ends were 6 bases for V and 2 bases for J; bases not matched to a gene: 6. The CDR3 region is CASRKQGVGNQPQHF. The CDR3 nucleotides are TGTGCCAGCAGGAAACAGGGGGTAGGCAATCAGCCCCAGCATTTT.

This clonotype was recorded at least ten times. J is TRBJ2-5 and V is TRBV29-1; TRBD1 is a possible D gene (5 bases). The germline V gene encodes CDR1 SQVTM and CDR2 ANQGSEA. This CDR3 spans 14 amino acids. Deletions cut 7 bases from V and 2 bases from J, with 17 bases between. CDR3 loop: CSGTVPGSQETQYF. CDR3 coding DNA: TGCAGCGGTACGGTGCCAGGGTCGCAAGAGACCCAGTACTTC.

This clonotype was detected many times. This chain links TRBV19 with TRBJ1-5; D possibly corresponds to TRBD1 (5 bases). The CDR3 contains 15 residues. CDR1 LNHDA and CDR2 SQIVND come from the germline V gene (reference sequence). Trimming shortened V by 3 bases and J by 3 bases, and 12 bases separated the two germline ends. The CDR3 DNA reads TGTGCCAGTAGTATGTTGGGGGAAACCAATCAGCCCCAGCATTTT. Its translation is CASSMLGETNQPQHF.

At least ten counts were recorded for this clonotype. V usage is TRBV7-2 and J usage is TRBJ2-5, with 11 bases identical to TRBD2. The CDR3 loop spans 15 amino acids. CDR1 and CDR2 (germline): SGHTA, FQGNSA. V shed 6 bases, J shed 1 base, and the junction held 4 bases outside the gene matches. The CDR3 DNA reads TGTGCCAGCAGAAAAGGACTAGCGGGCCAAGAGACCCAGTACTTC. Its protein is CASRKGLAGQETQYF. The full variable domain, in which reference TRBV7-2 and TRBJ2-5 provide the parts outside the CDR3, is GAGVSQSPSNKVTEKGKDVELRCDPISGHTALYWYRQSLGQGLEFLIYFQGNSAPDKSGLPSDRFSAERTGGSVSTLTIQRTQQEDSAVYLCASRKGLAGQETQYFGPGTRLLVL.

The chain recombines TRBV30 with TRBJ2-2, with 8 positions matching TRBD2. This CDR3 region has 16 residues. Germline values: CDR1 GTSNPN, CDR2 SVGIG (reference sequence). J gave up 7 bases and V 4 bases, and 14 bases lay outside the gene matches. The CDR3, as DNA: TGTGCCTGGACCCGTCCGGGACTAGTCCGAAACGGGGAGCTGTTTTTT. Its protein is CAWTRPGLVRNGELFF.

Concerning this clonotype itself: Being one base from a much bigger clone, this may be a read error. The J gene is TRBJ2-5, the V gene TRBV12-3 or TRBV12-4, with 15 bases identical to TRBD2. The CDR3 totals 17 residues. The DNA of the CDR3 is TGTGCCAGCAGTCCCCCGGGACTAGCGGGGGGACAAGAGACCAAGTACTTC. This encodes CASSPPGLAGGQETKYF.

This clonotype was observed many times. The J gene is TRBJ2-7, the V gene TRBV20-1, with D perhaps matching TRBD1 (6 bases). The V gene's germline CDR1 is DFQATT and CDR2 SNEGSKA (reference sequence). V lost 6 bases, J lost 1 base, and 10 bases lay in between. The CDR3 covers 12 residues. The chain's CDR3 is CSAPGQSYEQYF. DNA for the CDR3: TGCAGTGCCCCGGGACAATCCTACGAGCAGTACTTC.

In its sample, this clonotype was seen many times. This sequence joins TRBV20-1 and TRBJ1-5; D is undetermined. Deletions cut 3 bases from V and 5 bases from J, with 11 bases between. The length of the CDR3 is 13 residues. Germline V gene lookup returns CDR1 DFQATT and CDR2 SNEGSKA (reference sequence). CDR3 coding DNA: TGCAGTGCTAGGACCCCGTCCTATCAGCCCCAGCATTTT. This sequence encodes CSARTPSYQPQHF.

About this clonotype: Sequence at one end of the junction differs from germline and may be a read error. The CDR3 reads CASSMSSGRAKNIKYF. The CDR3 nucleotides are TGTGCCAGTAGTATGTCTAGCGGGAGAGCCAAAAACATTAAGTACTTC. The gene calls are TRBV19 and TRBJ2-4; 10 bases match TRBD2. The germline gives CDR1 LNHDA, CDR2 SQIVND (reference sequence). The CDR3 sequence is 16 residues long.

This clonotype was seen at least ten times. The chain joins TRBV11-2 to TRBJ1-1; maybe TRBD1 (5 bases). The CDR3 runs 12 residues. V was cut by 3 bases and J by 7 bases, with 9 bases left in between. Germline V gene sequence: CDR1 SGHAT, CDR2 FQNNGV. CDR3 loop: CASSLRGNEAFF. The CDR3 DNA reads TGTGCCAGCAGCTTGAGGGGTAATGAAGCTTTCTTT.

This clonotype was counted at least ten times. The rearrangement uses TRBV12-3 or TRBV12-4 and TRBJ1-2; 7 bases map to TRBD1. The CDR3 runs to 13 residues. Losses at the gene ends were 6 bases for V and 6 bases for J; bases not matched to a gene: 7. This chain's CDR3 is CASSRQGVHGYTF. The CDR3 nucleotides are TGTGCCAGCAGCCGCCAGGGGGTCCATGGCTACACCTTC.

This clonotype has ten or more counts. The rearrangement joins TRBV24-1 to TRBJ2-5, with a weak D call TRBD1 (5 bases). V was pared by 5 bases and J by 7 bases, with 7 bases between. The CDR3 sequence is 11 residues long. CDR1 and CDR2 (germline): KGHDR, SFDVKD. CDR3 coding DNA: TGTGCCACCAGTGCGCAGGGGACCCAGTACTTC. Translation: CATSAQGTQYF.

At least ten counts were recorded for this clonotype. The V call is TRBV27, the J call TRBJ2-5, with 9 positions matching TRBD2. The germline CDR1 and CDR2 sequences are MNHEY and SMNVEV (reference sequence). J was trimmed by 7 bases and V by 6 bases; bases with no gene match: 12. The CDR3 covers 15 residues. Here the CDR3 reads CASSALAGVPGTQYF. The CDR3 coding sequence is TGTGCCAGCAGCGCACTAGCGGGCGTCCCTGGGACCCAGTACTTC.